The 19 T cell receptor beta chains below were found in one sample sequenced in a study of T-cell reconstitution after alpha-beta-depleted transplantation in children. Preparation of the TCRbeta library was carried out with unique molecular identifiers. TCRdb re-called the PCR reads through MiXCR, storing one row per CDR3 protein. Counted here are about a million distinct CDR3 sequences, 25% to 30% occurring once; the ten biggest clones make up roughly 27%. This specimen consisted of PBMCs, mostly from graft donor cells, obtained 360 days after TCRalphabeta/CD19-depleted stem cell transplant. The receptor set was obtained from a boy younger than two who had a stem cell transplant for SCID, so the T cells may come from the graft donor.

There are a few counts of this clonotype. This rearrangement joins TRBV29-1 to TRBJ2-2, with a tentative D call TRBD2 (5 bases). V lost 6 bases and J lost 5, with 16 bases in between. This CDR3 has 14 amino acids. Germline V gene lookup returns CDR1 SQVTM and CDR2 ANQGSEA. CDR3 nucleotides: TGCAGCGTCAAAATAGGGCCGGGGACCGGGGAGCTGTTTTTT. This gives the protein CSVKIGPGTGELFF.

The chain links TRBV9 to TRBJ2-1; D unresolved. The CDR3 is 14 amino acids. Germline V gene data show CDR1 as SGDLS and CDR2 as YYNGEE. The V gene lost 0 bases and the J gene lost 7 bases, with 11 bases spanning the gap. The CDR3 region is CASSVATQKNEQFF. CDR3 bases: TGTGCCAGCAGCGTAGCTACACAGAAGAATGAGCAGTTCTTC. The variable domain in full, completed from reference TRBV9 and TRBJ2-1, reads DSGVTQTPKHLITATGQRVTLRCSPRSGDLSVYWYQQSLDQGLQFLIQYYNGEERAKGNILERFSAQQFPDLHSELNLSSLELGDSALYFCASSVATQKNEQFFGPGTRLTVL.

This clonotype was counted only a few times. The chain links TRBV5-1 to TRBJ2-5, with 7 bases lining up with TRBD2. CDR3 size: 14 residues. Germline V gene sequence: CDR1 SGHRS, CDR2 YFSETQ. The V and J ends lost 4 bases and 9 bases, in that order; junction bases with no gene match: 12. The CDR3 reads CASSRLAADVAQYF. The CDR3 region has the DNA TGCGCCAGCAGCAGACTAGCAGCCGATGTGGCCCAGTACTTC.

This clonotype was found a few times. The rearrangement uses TRBV21-1 and TRBJ2-5; TRBD2 reflects the table's D call only, with no check against the DNA. TRBV21-1 is labeled a pseudogene. The CDR3 is 20 residues long. The CDR3 DNA reads as TGTGCCAGCAGCACTCAACGGACTAGCGGGGCCTACTATCCTCAAGAGACCCAGTACTTC. Protein sequence: CASSTQRTSGAYYPQETQYF.

V gene TRBV5-5 combines with J gene TRBJ2-7, with unresolved D. Trimming removed 4 bases at V and 7 bases at J, with 15 bases between. This CDR3 spans 13 amino acids. Germline CDR1 SGHKS, CDR2 YYEKEE (reference sequence). In DNA form, the CDR3 reads TGTGCCAGCAGCCAAGCAACCCCTGAGGAGCAGTACTTC. It translates to CASSQATPEEQYF.

The chain combines TRBV25-1 with TRBJ2-1; 9 nucleotides align to TRBD1. V dropped 2 bases and J dropped 5; count of bases not matched to a gene: 4. From germline, CDR1 is MGHDK and CDR2 SYGVNS. CDR3 size: 15 residues. CDR3 region: CASSEGGTGNNEQFF. The CDR3 DNA follows: TGTGCCAGCAGTGAAGGGGGGACAGGGAACAATGAGCAGTTCTTC.

The CDR3 nucleotides read TGTGCTTCCAGGGGGAACGGTGAGCAGTTCTTC. Protein: CASRGNGEQFF. The chain employs TRBV6-5 and TRBJ2-1; TRBD1 agrees at 7 bases. The CDR3 is 11 residues long. Per germline, CDR1 MNHEY and CDR2 SVGAGI.

V usage is TRBV10-3 and J usage is TRBJ2-1; the D gene is possibly TRBD2 (6 bases). In germline, CDR1 is ENHRY, CDR2 SYGVKD. This CDR3 is built from 14 residues. Trimming left V 6 bases short and J 2 bases short, with 11 bases between. Here the CDR3 reads CAISPGAPYNEQFF. Here the CDR3 DNA reads TGTGCCATCAGCCCGGGAGCCCCCTACAATGAGCAGTTCTTC.

The CDR3 nucleotides are TGCGCCAGCAGCCGAGGGACGGCCTCTACAACGAACACTGAAGCTTTCTTT. Residues: CASSRGTASTTNTEAFF. This rearrangement joins TRBV5-1 to TRBJ1-1, with D perhaps TRBD1 (5 bases). The CDR3 is made up of 17 amino acids. Looked up from germline, CDR1 is SGHRS and CDR2 is YFSETQ. V dropped 4 bases and J dropped 1 base, with 20 bases sitting between them.

The chain employs TRBV6-1 and TRBJ2-5, with 7 bases that match TRBD2. Germline CDR1 reads MNHNS; CDR2 reads SASEGT. Trimming cost V 7 bases and J 5 bases; bases outside gene matches: 19. The CDR3 covers 17 residues. The DNA of the CDR3 is TGTGCCAGCATGGGCTTTGGAGGCCGGGAGGTCTCGGAGACCCAGTACTTC. Translation: CASMGFGGREVSETQYF.

This clonotype was recorded a few times. The chain couples TRBV4-3 to TRBJ1-1; TRBD1 agrees at 7 bases. Unmatched junction bases numbered 17, after V lost 4 bases and J lost 0 bases. CDR1 and CDR2 from the germline V gene are LGHNA and YSLEER. The CDR3 extends over 19 amino acids. The CDR3: CASSLDWGGTEALNTEAFF. The CDR3 region has the DNA TGCGCCAGCAGCCTAGATTGGGGCGGGACAGAAGCGTTGAACACTGAAGCTTTCTTT.

DNA of the CDR3: TGTGCCAGCAGTTCGGTTCAGCCCCAGCATTTT. Translated: CASSSVQPQHF. The chain carries TRBV28 and TRBJ1-5; the D is unclear. Per germline, CDR1 MDHEN and CDR2 SYDVKM. CDR3 length equals 11 residues. V shed 4 bases and J shed 6 bases, with 4 bases lying between them.

This clonotype has more than one count but fewer than ten. The V call is TRBV7-3, the J call TRBJ2-7, with 7 bases fitting TRBD2. This CDR3 has 15 amino acids. CDR1 is SGHTA, CDR2 FQGTGA, per germline. The V gene end was trimmed by 5 bases and the J gene end by 0 bases; junction bases not matched to a gene: 7. CDR3 loop: CASSPGLGISYEQYF. Written as DNA, the CDR3 is TGTGCCAGCAGCCCAGGACTAGGGATCTCCTACGAGCAGTACTTC.

The chain combines TRBV5-1 with TRBJ2-1, with 12 bases aligning to TRBD2. CDR1 SGHRS and CDR2 YFSETQ come from the germline V gene. The CDR3 loop spans 16 amino acids. J lost 9 bases, V lost 4 bases, and 11 bases had no gene match. The CDR3 DNA reads as TGCGCCAGCAGCAACCTAGCGGGGGGGTCTTTCCGTGAGCAGTTCTTC. This translates into CASSNLAGGSFREQFF.

This clonotype has only a few counts. The J gene is TRBJ2-7, the V gene TRBV28, with 9 bases aligning to TRBD1. V lost 7 bases to trimming and J lost 2 bases; unmatched junction nucleotides: 9. The CDR3 has 15 residues. Germline CDR1 and CDR2: MDHEN and SYDVKM. CDR3 protein: CASTPWGQGTYEQYF. For the CDR3, the DNA is TGTGCCAGCACTCCCTGGGGACAGGGAACCTACGAGCAGTACTTC. Using reference TRBV28 and TRBJ2-7 for the parts outside the CDR3, the full variable domain is DVKVTQSSRYLVKRTGEKVFLECVQDMDHENMFWYRQDPGLGLRLIYFSYDVKMKEKGDIPEGYSVSREKKERFSLILESASTNQTSMYLCASTPWGQGTYEQYFGPGTRLTVT.

This clonotype has just a few counts. The rearrangement links TRBV5-1 to TRBJ2-2, with 12 bases aligning to TRBD1. Germline V gene data show CDR1 as SGHRS and CDR2 as YFSETQ. The CDR3 has 15 residues. V trimming: 3 bases; J trimming: 6 bases; junction bases outside the gene matches: 3. The CDR3 coding sequence is TGCGCCAGCAGCTCGGGACAGGGGGCCGCCGGGGAGCTGTTTTTT. Its translation is CASSSGQGAAGELFF.

This clonotype was recorded a few times. The chain employs TRBV28 and TRBJ2-5; TRBD1 aligns across 8 bases. Germline-derived CDR1 and CDR2 are MDHEN and SYDVKM. The V gene end was trimmed by 10 bases and the J gene end by 4 bases; junction bases not matched to a gene: 5. CDR3 size: 12 residues. The CDR3, as DNA: TGTGCCACCAGGACAGGGCGAGAGACCCAGTACTTC. Amino acid sequence: CATRTGRETQYF. The full variable domain, with the rest looked up from reference TRBV28 and TRBJ2-5, is DVKVTQSSRYLVKRTGEKVFLECVQDMDHENMFWYRQDPGLGLRLIYFSYDVKMKEKGDIPEGYSVSREKKERFSLILESASTNQTSMYLCATRTGRETQYFGPGTRLLVL.

This clonotype turned up a few times. This chain connects TRBV11-3 to TRBJ2-7, with D unresolved. The CDR3 spans 13 residues. V lost 6 bases, J lost 4 bases, and 13 bases lay in between. Germline V gives CDR1 SGHNT, CDR2 YENEEA. As DNA, the CDR3 is TGTGCCAGCAGACGACACCACCTTTACGAGCAGTACTTC. It translates to CASRRHHLYEQYF.

In its sample, this clonotype was seen a few times. This sequence joins TRBV15 and TRBJ1-6; D is uncertain. The CDR3 spans 16 residues. Germline V gene sequence: CDR1 LNHNV, CDR2 YYDKDF (reference sequence). Trimming left V 3 bases short and J 15 bases short, with 24 bases between. The CDR3 spells CATSSNSPSDHLVLHF. The DNA for the CDR3 is TGTGCCACCAGCAGCAACAGCCCTTCGGATCATTTGGTCCTCCACTTT.